This T cell receptor (beta chain) was recovered during a study of cytomegalovirus exposure and HLA in healthy donors. Study-wide points: A further, later analysis showed that HLA-associated TCR beta chains (compared with equally common others) were more clonally expanded. As confirmed in vitro, three CMV-associated chains were specific for CMV antigens. A prior analysis recorded that most TCR beta V segments were productive about 90% or about 30% of the time.

Germline-derived CDR1 and CDR2 are WSHSY and SAAADI. The CDR3 extends over 12 amino acids. For this clone: The target antigen is unknown.

Primers for the PCR totalled 60 Vbeta and 13 Jbeta. Profiling relied on immunoSEQ multiplex PCR, and the TCRdb table lists in-frame clones only, not all of them. The sample totals 25,000 to 40,000 clones. The source of this sequence is a middle-aged woman in good health and CMV-seropositive. The chain carries TRBV10-2 and TRBJ2-5, with TRBD1 matching over 9 bases. The DNA end favors TRBJ2-7, so the J call may be wrong. The sample consisted of PBMCs. The CDR3 region has the DNA TGCGCCAGCAGTGGACAGGGGGACGAGCAGTACTTC. It specifies CASSGQGDEQYF.